This T cell receptor (beta chain) originates from a study of blood T cell repertoires in COVID-19. From germline, CDR1 is LGHDT and CDR2 YNNKEL (reference sequence). V trimming: 2 bases; J trimming: 3 bases; junction bases outside the gene matches: 7. This CDR3 has 15 amino acids. Original handling: Reference gene primer amplification in the assay estimated nucleated cell counts. The method was immunoSEQ multiplex PCR; TCRdb's version includes in-frame clones alone and lacks a portion of them. That table furnishes V, J and clone size, whereas the DNA furnished D and trimming. The table has some 100,000 clones, roughly 92% seen once.

The TCR comes from a man aged 65 to 79 with acute or convalescent COVID-19. The chain couples TRBV3-1 (or the pseudogene TRBV3-2) to TRBJ2-7; 7 positions match TRBD2. The sample was peripheral blood. This CDR3 is CASSQNGGSGYEQYF. The CDR3 coding sequence is TGTGCCAGCAGCCAAAACGGGGGGAGCGGCTACGAGCAGTACTTC.